This T cell receptor beta chain came from a study of CD8 T cells in ankylosing spondylitis. This CDR3 comprises 15 residues. Per germline, CDR1 ENHRY and CDR2 SYGVKD. V was shortened by 2 bases and J by 6 bases, with 11 bases between the two germline ends. This clonotype was seen more than once but under ten times. Its antigen is unidentified. Regarding the study as a whole: There was a TCR beta motif, made of roughly eight highly homologous variants, that appeared characteristic of ankylosing spondylitis blood. Reportedly, matched ankylosing spondylitis synovial fluid was significantly enriched for disease-linked clones. Reactive arthritis synovial fluid and blood were previously reported to contain some motif variants.

TCRdb processed the 5' RACE reads anew with MiXCR; each CDR3 protein has one entry. The table shows some 840,000 distinct CDR3 sequences, with 12% occurring only once. The chain has TRBV10-3 and TRBJ1-6; D unresolved. Input material: blood, either unsorted or a sorted T cell fraction (not recorded which). This receptor was obtained from a male donor with ankylosing spondylitis. CDR3 protein: CAISEGGYRNSPLHF. Written as DNA, the CDR3 is TGTGCCATCAGTGAGGGAGGGTATCGTAATTCACCCCTCCACTTT.